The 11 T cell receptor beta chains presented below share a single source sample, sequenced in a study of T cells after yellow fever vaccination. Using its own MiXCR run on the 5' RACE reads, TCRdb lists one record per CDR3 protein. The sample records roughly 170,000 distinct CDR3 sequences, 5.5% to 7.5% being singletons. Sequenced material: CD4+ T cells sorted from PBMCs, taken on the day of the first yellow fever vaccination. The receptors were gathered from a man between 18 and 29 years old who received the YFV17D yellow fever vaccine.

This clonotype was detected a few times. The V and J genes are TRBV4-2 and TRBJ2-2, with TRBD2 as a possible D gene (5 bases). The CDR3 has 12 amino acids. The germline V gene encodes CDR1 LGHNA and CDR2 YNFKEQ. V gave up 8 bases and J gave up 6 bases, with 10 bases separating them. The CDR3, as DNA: TGTGCCAGCCGGTTTAGCGCCGGGGAGCTGTTTTTT. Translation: CASRFSAGELFF.

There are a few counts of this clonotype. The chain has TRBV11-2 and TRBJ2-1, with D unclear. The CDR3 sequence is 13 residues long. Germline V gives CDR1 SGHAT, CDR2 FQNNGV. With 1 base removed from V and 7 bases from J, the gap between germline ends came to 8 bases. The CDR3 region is CASSLGYRNEQFF. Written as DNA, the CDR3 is TGTGCCAGCAGCTTAGGGTACAGAAATGAGCAGTTCTTC.

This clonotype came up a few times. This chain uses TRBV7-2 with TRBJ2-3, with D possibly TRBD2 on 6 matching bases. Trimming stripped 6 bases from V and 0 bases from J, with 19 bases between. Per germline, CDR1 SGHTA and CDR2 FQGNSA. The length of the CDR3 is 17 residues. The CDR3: CASRPRRGLTSTDTQYF. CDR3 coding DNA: TGTGCCAGCAGGCCGAGGCGGGGTTTAACTAGCACAGATACGCAGTATTTT.

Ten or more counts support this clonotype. This CDR3 reads CASSPAGRVGTEAFF. The CDR3 DNA sequence: TGTGCCAGCAGCCCGGCGGGCAGGGTTGGCACTGAAGCTTTCTTT. The V call is TRBV7-9, the J call TRBJ1-1; D might be TRBD1 (5 bases). This CDR3 comprises 15 residues. Germline CDR1 SEHNR, CDR2 FQNEAQ (reference sequence). The ends were cut back, 5 bases at V and 4 bases at J, with 17 bases in the middle.

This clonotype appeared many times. The CDR3, as DNA: TGTGCCAGCAGCTCAAGACAGGGGGCTGAAGCTTTCTTT. Translated: CASSSRQGAEAFF. The gene calls are TRBV7-6 and TRBJ1-1; 9 bases match TRBD1. V lost 4 bases and J lost 6; bases outside the gene matches: 3. The V gene's germline CDR1 is SGHVS and CDR2 FNYEAQ. The CDR3 contains 13 residues.

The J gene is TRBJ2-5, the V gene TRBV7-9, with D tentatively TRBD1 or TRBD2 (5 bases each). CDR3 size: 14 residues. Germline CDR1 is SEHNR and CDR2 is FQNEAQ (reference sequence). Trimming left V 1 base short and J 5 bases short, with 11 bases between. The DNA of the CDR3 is TGTGCCAGCAGCTTAGTCGAGGGGCCGGAGACCCAGTACTTC. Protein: CASSLVEGPETQYF.

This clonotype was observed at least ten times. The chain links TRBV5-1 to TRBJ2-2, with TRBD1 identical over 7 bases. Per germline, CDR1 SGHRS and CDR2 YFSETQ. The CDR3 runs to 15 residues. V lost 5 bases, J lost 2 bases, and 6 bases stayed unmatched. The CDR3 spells CASSTGTVNTGELFF. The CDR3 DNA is TGCGCCAGCAGTACCGGGACAGTCAACACCGGGGAGCTGTTTTTT.

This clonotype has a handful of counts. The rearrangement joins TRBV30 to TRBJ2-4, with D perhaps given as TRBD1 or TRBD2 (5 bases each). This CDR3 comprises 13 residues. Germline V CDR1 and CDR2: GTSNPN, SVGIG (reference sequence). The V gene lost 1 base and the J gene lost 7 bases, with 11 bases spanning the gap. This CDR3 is CAWSGWDPNIQYF. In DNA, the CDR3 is TGTGCCTGGAGTGGATGGGACCCTAACATTCAGTACTTC. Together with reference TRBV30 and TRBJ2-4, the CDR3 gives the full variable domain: SQTIHQWPATLVQPVGSPLSLECTVEGTSNPNLYWYRQAAGRGLQLLFYSVGIGQISSEVPQNLSASRPQDRQFILSSKKLLLSDSGFYLCAWSGWDPNIQYFGAGTRLSVL.

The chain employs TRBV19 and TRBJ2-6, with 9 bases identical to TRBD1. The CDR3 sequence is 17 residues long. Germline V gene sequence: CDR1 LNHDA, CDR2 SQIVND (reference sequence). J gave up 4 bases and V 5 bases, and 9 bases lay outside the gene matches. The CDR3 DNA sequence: TGTGCCAGTAGTCCCGGGACAGGGCGTGACGGGGCCAACGTCCTGACTTTC. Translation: CASSPGTGRDGANVLTF.

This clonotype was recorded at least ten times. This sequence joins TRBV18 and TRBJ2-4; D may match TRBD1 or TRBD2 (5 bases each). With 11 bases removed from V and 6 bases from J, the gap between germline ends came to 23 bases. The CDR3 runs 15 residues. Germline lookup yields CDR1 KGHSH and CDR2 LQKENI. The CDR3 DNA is TGTGCCTCCTCCTCTGTTCCGGGGCAGGGAAACATTCAGTACTTC. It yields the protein CASSSVPGQGNIQYF. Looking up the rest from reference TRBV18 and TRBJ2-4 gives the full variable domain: NAGVMQNPRHLVRRRGQEARLRCSPMKGHSHVYWYRQLPEEGLKFMVYLQKENIIDESGMPKERFSAEFPKEGPSILRIQQVVRGDSAAYFCASSSVPGQGNIQYFGAGTRLSVL.

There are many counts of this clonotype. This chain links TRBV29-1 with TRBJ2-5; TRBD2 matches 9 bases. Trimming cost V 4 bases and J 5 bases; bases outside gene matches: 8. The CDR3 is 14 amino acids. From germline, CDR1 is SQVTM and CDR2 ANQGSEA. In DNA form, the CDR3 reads TGCAGCGTTGTCGCGGCGGGGGGGACGGAGACCCAGTACTTC. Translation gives CSVVAAGGTETQYF.